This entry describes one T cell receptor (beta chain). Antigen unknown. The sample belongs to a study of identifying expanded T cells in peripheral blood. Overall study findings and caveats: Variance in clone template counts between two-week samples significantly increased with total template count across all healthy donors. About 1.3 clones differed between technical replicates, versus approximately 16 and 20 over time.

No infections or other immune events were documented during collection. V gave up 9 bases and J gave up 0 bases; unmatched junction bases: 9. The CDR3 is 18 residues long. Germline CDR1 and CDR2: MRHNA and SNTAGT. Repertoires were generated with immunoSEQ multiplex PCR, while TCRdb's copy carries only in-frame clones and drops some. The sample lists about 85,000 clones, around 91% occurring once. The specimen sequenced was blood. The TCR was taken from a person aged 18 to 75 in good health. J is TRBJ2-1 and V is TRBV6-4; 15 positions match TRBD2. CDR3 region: CARRVGLAGGSSYNEQFF. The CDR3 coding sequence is TGTGCCAGAAGAGTCGGACTAGCGGGGGGGAGCTCCTACAATGAGCAGTTCTTC.